This T cell receptor beta chain was found in a study of regulatory T cells in long-lasting Graves disease. This clonotype was recorded a few times. According to the study, TCR beta libraries were built with iRepertoire HTBI primers and CDR3-region Arm-PCR. TCRdb passed the multiplex PCR reads through MiXCR, listing each CDR3 protein once. The table shows about 430,000 distinct CDR3 sequences, with 21% occurring only once. The time point denotes: persistent/refractory GD, antithyroid drugs over 5 years with positive TRAb. RNA isolated from PBMCs was used to make the TCR library. American Thyroid Association guidelines served as the basis for diagnosing Graves' disease. The germline gives CDR1 SGDLS, CDR2 YYNGEE. V was clipped by 4 bases and J by 8 bases, with 18 bases between them. The CDR3 length is 14 residues.

The clonotype comes from a female donor with Graves disease. The V call is TRBV9, the J call TRBJ1-2; perhaps TRBD1 as D (5 bases). Source: peripheral blood mononuclear cells (PBMCs), taken when the disease was refractory, from a patient treated with antithyroid drugs. The DNA for the CDR3 is TGTGCCAGCAGCTCAGACCCTCAGGGTGGAGGCTACACCTTC. Its protein is CASSSDPQGGGYTF. Full variable domain (rest looked up from reference TRBV9 and TRBJ1-2): DSGVTQTPKHLITATGQRVTLRCSPRSGDLSVYWYQQSLDQGLQFLIQYYNGEERAKGNILERFSAQQFPDLHSELNLSSLELGDSALYFCASSSDPQGGGYTFGSGTRLTVV.